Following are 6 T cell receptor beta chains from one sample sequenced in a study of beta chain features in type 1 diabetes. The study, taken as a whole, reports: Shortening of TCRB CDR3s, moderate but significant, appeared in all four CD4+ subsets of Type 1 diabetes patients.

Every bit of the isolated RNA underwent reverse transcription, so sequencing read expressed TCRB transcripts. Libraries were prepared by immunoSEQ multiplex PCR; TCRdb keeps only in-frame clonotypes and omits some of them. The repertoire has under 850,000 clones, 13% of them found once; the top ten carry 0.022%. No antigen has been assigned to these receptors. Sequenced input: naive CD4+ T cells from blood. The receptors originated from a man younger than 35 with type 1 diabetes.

The CDR3 DNA is TGTGCCAGTAGTACCGGGACCATCGTCTACGAGCAGTACTTC. Translating gives CASSTGTIVYEQYF. The chain carries TRBV19 and TRBJ2-7, with D perhaps TRBD1 or TRBD2 (5 bases each). This CDR3 is 14 amino acids long. The germline CDR1 and CDR2 sequences are LNHDA and SQIVND (reference sequence). V was clipped by 4 bases and J by 3 bases, with 13 bases between them.

The CDR3 spells CAISAGLAGEYQETQYF. The CDR3 coding sequence is TGTGCCATCAGCGCGGGACTAGCGGGGGAGTACCAAGAGACCCAGTACTTC. The J gene is TRBJ2-5, the V gene TRBV10-3; 14 bases agree with TRBD2. The trim removed 6 bases at V and 0 bases at J, leaving 6 bases unmatched. The CDR3 contains 17 residues. Germline assignment: CDR1 ENHRY and CDR2 SYGVKD.

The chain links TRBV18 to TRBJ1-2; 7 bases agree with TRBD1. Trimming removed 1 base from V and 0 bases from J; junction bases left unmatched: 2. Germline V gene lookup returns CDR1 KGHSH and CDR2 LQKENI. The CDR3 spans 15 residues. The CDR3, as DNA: TGTGCCAGCTCACCACAGGGGGCAGCTAACTATGGCTACACCTTC. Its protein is CASSPQGAANYGYTF.

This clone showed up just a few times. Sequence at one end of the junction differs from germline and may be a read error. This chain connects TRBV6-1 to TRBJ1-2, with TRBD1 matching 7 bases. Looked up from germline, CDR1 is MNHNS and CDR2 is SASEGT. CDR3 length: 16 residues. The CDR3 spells CASREGGGTFSAGYTF. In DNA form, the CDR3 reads TGTGCCAGCCGTGAGGGAGGGGGCACCTTTTCAGCCGGCTACACCTTC.

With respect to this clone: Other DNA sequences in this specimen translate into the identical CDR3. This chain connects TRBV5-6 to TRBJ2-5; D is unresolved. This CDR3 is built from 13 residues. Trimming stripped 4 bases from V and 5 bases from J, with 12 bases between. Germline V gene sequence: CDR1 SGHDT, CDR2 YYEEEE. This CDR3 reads CASSLGSWETQYF. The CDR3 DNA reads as TGTGCCAGCAGCCTAGGTTCATGGGAGACCCAGTACTTC.

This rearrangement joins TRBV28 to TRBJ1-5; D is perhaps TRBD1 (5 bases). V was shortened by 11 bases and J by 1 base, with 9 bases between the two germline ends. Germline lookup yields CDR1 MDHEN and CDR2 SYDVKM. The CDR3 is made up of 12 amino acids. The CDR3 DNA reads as TGTGCCGCGGGGGAGAGCAATCAGCCCCAGCATTTT. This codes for CAAGESNQPQHF. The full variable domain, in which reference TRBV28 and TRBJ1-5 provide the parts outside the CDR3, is DVKVTQSSRYLVKRTGEKVFLECVQDMDHENMFWYRQDPGLGLRLIYFSYDVKMKEKGDIPEGYSVSREKKERFSLILESASTNQTSMYLCAAGESNQPQHFGDGTRLSIL.